This T cell receptor (beta chain) was sequenced for a study of early T cells in non-severe SARS-CoV-2 infection. Study-wide results and caveats: Database matching using VDJdb favored anti-spike CD8 responses, with private and CD4 specificities left missing.

TCRdb used MiXCR to reprocess the 5' RACE reads, holding one entry per CDR3 protein. The table records around 92,000 distinct CDR3 sequences, 11% of them present only once. This clonotype has a handful of counts. Antigen: not known. The V end lost 3 bases, the J end lost 3 bases, and 12 bases lay between the germline ends. The V gene's germline CDR1 is MDHEN and CDR2 SYDVKM. The CDR3 is 14 amino acids. This chain connects TRBV28 to TRBJ2-7, with a weak D call TRBD1 (5 bases). The clonotype originates from an adult who was a healthcare worker with PCR-confirmed SARS-CoV-2 infection or an uninfected control (not recorded which). The sequencing input was whole blood. The CDR3 here is CASSLGRWVYEQYF. The CDR3 DNA sequence: TGTGCCAGCAGTTTGGGGCGGTGGGTCTACGAGCAGTACTTC.